The rows below give T cell receptor beta chains drawn from one sample of a study of blood T cells in healthy people across ages. TCRdb used MiXCR to reprocess the 5' RACE reads, holding one entry per CDR3 protein. The sample yields 1.5 million to 2 million distinct CDR3 sequences, around 35% seen once. The specimen sequenced was blood. The receptors were gathered from a woman under 40 in good health. CDR3s include the opening cysteine and the closing phenylalanine or tryptophan. D genes are given only for firm matches. Clone size appears in some rows only: once, few, many, or a class for an expanded clone.

D gene	clone size	J gene	V gene	CDR3 protein	CDR3 DNA
TRBD1	many	TRBJ2-7	TRBV29-1	CSVDVIGTGSYEQYF	TGCAGCGTTGACGTCATCGGGACAGGATCCTACGAGCAGTACTTC
TRBD1	.	TRBJ1-2	TRBV14	CASSPLDRAQGGYTF	TGTGCTAGCAGCCCATTGGACAGGGCCCAGGGTGGCTACACCTTC
.	few	TRBJ2-7	TRBV3-1	CASSQEVASYEQYF	TGTGCCAGCAGCCAAGAGGTAGCGTCCTACGAGCAGTACTTC
TRBD1	few	TRBJ2-6	TRBV6-5	CASSYSPGQDRLGANVLTF	TGTGCCAGCAGTTACTCACCGGGACAGGACCGGTTGGGGGCCAACGTCCTGACTTTC
.	.	TRBJ2-5	TRBV20-1	CSARITTYQETQYF	TGCAGTGCTAGAATTACGACATACCAAGAGACCCAGTACTTC
TRBD1	.	TRBJ2-7	TRBV2	CASRPGTGGGGYEQYF	TGTGCCAGCAGGCCCGGGACAGGGGGTGGCGGCTACGAGCAGTACTTC
.	.	TRBJ1-1	TRBV7-9	CASSHDGVGEAFF	TGTGCCAGCAGCCATGACGGGGTGGGTGAAGCTTTCTTT
.	few	TRBJ2-7	TRBV20-1	CSASRRLYEQYF	TGCAGTGCTTCCCGACGCCTCTACGAGCAGTACTTC
TRBD1	few	TRBJ2-2	TRBV2	CASSEPGGRGLGTGELFF	TGTGCCAGCAGTGAGCCAGGGGGACGGGGCTTAGGCACCGGGGAGCTGTTTTTT
TRBD1	few	TRBJ2-7	TRBV27	CASSVETGSGIHEQYF	TGTGCCAGCAGTGTAGAGACAGGGTCTGGGATCCACGAGCAGTACTTC
.	few	TRBJ1-2	TRBV28	CASSLPEAYGYTF	TGTGCCAGCAGTTTACCCGAAGCCTATGGCTACACCTTC
.	.	TRBJ1-1	TRBV20-1	CSARPVSEAFF	TGCAGTGCTAGGCCGGTGAGTGAAGCTTTCTTT
.	few	TRBJ2-1	TRBV20-1	CSARDQGNEQFF	TGCAGTGCTAGAGATCAGGGCAATGAGCAGTTCTTC
TRBD2	many	TRBJ2-7	TRBV4-1	CASSRQAGSEQYF	TGCGCCAGCAGCCGCCAAGCGGGGAGCGAGCAGTACTTC
TRBD2	.	TRBJ2-5	TRBV5-1	CAGSWDYDYNEQYF	TGCGCCGGCAGCTGGGACTACGACTACAATGAGCAGTACTTC
.	.	TRBJ2-2	TRBV5-1	CASSFVQGTGGELFF	TGCGCCAGCAGTTTCGTACAGGGCACGGGCGGGGAGCTGTTTTTT
.	.	TRBJ1-5	TRBV27	CAISLSGQPQHF	TGTGCCATCAGTTTATCCGGGCAGCCCCAGCATTTT
.	many	TRBJ2-1	TRBV14	CASSQKRTVDYYEQFF	TGTGCCAGCAGCCAAAAAAGGACAGTAGATTATTATGAGCAGTTCTTC
.	few	TRBJ1-5	TRBV10-3	CAIRGTNQPQHF	TGTGCCATCAGGGGGACAAATCAGCCCCAGCATTTT
.	.	TRBJ1-1	TRBV6-2/TRBV6-3	CASSEINTEAFF	TGTGCCAGCAGTGAGATTAACACTGAAGCTTTCTTT
TRBD2	few	TRBJ2-7	TRBV20-1	CSARSRLAGVPEQYF	TGCAGTGCCCGATCTCGACTAGCGGGAGTACCCGAGCAGTACTTC
.	few	TRBJ2-7	TRBV9	CASSPSGASAYEQYF	TGTGCCAGCAGCCCCTCGGGGGCTAGCGCCTACGAGCAGTACTTC
.	many	TRBJ2-1	TRBV5-1	CASSPLPGDNEQFF	TGCGCCAGCAGCCCCCTACCGGGAGACAATGAGCAGTTCTTC
.	many	TRBJ2-3	TRBV5-1	CASSSGRDTQYF	TGCGCCAGCAGCTCGGGCAGGGATACGCAGTATTTT
TRBD1	.	TRBJ1-2	TRBV5-8	CASSLAWDREKYYGYTF	TGTGCCAGCAGCTTGGCGTGGGACAGGGAAAAGTACTATGGCTACACCTTC
TRBD1	few	TRBJ2-7	TRBV3-1	CASSQVSGTGGYEQYF	TGTGCCAGCAGCCAAGTCTCCGGGACAGGGGGCTACGAGCAGTACTTC
TRBD1	.	TRBJ2-7	TRBV4-1	CASSLSIPGQGAYERYF	TGCGCCAGCAGCCTAAGCATCCCGGGACAGGGGGCCTACGAGCGGTACTTC
.	few	TRBJ2-1	TRBV29-1	CSGVFPARNEQFF	TGCAGCGGTGTATTTCCAGCGCGCAATGAGCAGTTCTTC
.	few	TRBJ2-7	TRBV20-1	CSAVSDSFYEQYF	TGCAGTGCTGTCTCCGACAGCTTCTACGAGCAGTACTTC
.	few	TRBJ2-5	TRBV11-2	CASSRDSNRETQYF	TGTGCCAGCAGCCGAGACAGTAATCGGGAGACCCAGTACTTC
.	many	TRBJ2-7	TRBV20-1	CSVQGTEGGYEQYF	TGCAGCGTACAGGGTACCGAGGGTGGCTACGAGCAGTACTTC
.	.	TRBJ2-7	TRBV28	CATRTLAYEQYF	TGTGCCACTAGGACACTTGCCTACGAGCAGTACTTC
.	.	TRBJ1-2	TRBV4-1	CASSQDTTDYGYTF	TGCGCCAGCAGCCAAGATACGACAGACTATGGCTACACCTTC
.	few	TRBJ2-1	TRBV12-3/TRBV12-4	CASSPLGQRKGNEQFF	TGTGCCAGCAGTCCTCTCGGACAGAGGAAAGGGAATGAGCAGTTCTTC
TRBD1	.	TRBJ1-6	TRBV5-1	CASRSGGSDNSPLHF	TGCGCCAGCAGGTCAGGGGGATCCGATAATTCACCCCTCCACTTT
.	.	TRBJ2-1	TRBV27	CASSPISGVWEQFF	TGTGCCAGCAGTCCAATATCCGGGGTATGGGAGCAGTTCTTC
.	.	TRBJ2-6	TRBV14	CASSQDEGSGANVLTF	TGTGCCAGCAGCCAAGATGAGGGCTCTGGGGCCAACGTCCTGACTTTC
.	.	TRBJ2-1	TRBV3-1	CASSQELAISYNEQFF	TGTGCCAGCAGCCAAGAACTAGCCATCTCCTACAATGAGCAGTTCTTC
TRBD2	.	TRBJ2-7	TRBV27	CASSLLGTGGPNEQYF	TGTGCCAGCAGCCTGTTGGGGACGGGAGGGCCAAACGAGCAGTACTTC
.	.	TRBJ2-1	TRBV20-1	CSTSAANHFSSYNEQFF	TGCAGTACTAGTGCAGCGAACCATTTCAGCTCCTACAATGAGCAGTTCTTC
TRBD1	.	TRBJ2-5	TRBV14	CASSRRQGGTQYF	TGTGCCAGCAGCCGAAGACAGGGGGGGACCCAGTACTTC
.	few	TRBJ2-5	TRBV7-2	CASSFNHAQETQYF	TGTGCCAGCAGCTTCAACCACGCGCAAGAGACCCAGTACTTC
.	.	TRBJ2-7	TRBV5-1	CASRQDKLYEQYF	TGCGCCAGCAGGCAGGACAAGCTATACGAGCAGTACTTC
.	.	TRBJ2-5	TRBV9	CASSVAGTGRETQYF	TGTGCCAGCAGCGTAGCTGGGACTGGACGGGAGACCCAGTACTTC
TRBD1	many	TRBJ2-3	TRBV20-1	CSAQGQGITDTQYF	TGCAGTGCCCAAGGACAGGGAATCACAGATACGCAGTATTTT
.	.	TRBJ1-6	TRBV6-1	CAGRPDDNSPLHF	TGTGCCGGACGCCCGGACGATAATTCACCCCTCCACTTT
TRBD2	.	TRBJ2-7	TRBV6-2/TRBV6-3	CASIKTGTNYEQYF	TGTGCCAGCATCAAAACCGGGACTAACTACGAGCAGTACTTC
TRBD2	.	TRBJ2-3	TRBV9	CASSVSGGRASTDTQYF	TGTGCCAGCAGCGTGAGCGGGGGGCGCGCTAGCACAGATACACAGTATTTT
.	.	TRBJ2-7	TRBV28	CASSPWDTESYEQYF	TGTGCCAGCAGTCCCTGGGACACTGAGTCCTACGAGCAGTACTTC
.	.	TRBJ1-5	TRBV6-5	CASSYAAGNQPQHF	TGTGCCAGCAGTTATGCGGCAGGTAATCAGCCCCAGCATTTT
.	many	TRBJ2-1	TRBV7-9	CASSADYNEQFF	TGTGCCAGCTCAGCGGATTACAATGAGCAGTTCTTC
TRBD2	.	TRBJ2-1	TRBV7-9	CAWTGLAGLSADNEQFF	TGTGCCTGGACGGGACTAGCGGGGCTCTCGGCCGACAATGAGCAGTTCTTC
.	few	TRBJ1-5	TRBV6-1	CASSERAANRDSNQPQHF	TGTGCCAGCAGTGAACGGGCAGCTAACCGGGATAGCAATCAGCCCCAGCATTTT
.	.	TRBJ2-1	TRBV20-1	CSATLGPTYNKQFF	TGCAGTGCGACTCTAGGTCCAACCTACAATAAGCAGTTCTTC
TRBD1	.	TRBJ1-1	TRBV6-2/TRBV6-3	CASSYQRPGTGLGTEAFF	TGTGCCAGCAGTTACCAACGTCCCGGGACAGGGCTGGGAACTGAAGCTTTCTTT